The rows below give T cell receptor beta chains drawn from one sample of a study of Ad26.COV2.S vaccination and SARS-CoV-2 variants. Only in-frame clones appear in the TCRdb table, and some are missing; sequencing was by immunoSEQ multiplex PCR. The sample carries a few hundred thousand clones, approximately 88% recorded once. The sample in question was peripheral blood, obtained in a trial of Ad26.COV2.S vaccine versus placebo. The receptor source for this set is a person between 18 and 65 years old who received the Ad26.COV2.S COVID-19 vaccine or a placebo. The conserved cysteine and the conserved F or W are not part of the CDR3 here.

12,TRBV18,TRBJ1-5,ASSPAFGNQPQH
14,TRBV28,TRBJ2-3,ASRAGTGGISDTQY
11,TRBV30,TRBJ1-1,AWTGTANTEAF
13,TRBV7-8,TRBJ2-7,ASSLGGRPHYEQY
13,TRBV9,TRBJ1-2,ASSVGTRTEYGYT
9,TRBV6-5,TRBJ2-3,ASRYTDTQY
14,TRBV4-2,TRBJ2-3,ASSGWDRLSTDTQY
11,TRBV6-2/TRBV6-3,TRBJ2-7,ASSYGGIYEQY
15,TRBV7-6,TRBJ2-5,ASSYRGLGPYQETQY
13,TRBV24-1,TRBJ2-5,ATSRTGASQETQY
12,TRBV7-9,TRBJ2-5,ASSLPGGEETQY